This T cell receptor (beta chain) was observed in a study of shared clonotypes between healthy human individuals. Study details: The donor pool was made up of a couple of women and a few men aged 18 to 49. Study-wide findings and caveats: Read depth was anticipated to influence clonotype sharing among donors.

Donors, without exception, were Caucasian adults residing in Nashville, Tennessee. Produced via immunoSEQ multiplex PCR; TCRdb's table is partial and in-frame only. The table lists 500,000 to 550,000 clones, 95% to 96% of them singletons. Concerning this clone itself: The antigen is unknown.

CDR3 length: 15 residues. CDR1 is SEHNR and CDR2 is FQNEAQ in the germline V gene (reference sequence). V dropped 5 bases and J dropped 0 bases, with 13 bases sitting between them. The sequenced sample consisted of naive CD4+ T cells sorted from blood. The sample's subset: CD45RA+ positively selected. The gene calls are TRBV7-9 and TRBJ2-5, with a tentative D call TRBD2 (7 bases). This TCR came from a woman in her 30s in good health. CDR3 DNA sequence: TGTGCCAGCAGCCTACGGGGGGCCCACCAAGAGACCCAGTACTTC. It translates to CASSLRGAHQETQYF.